These 22 T cell receptor beta chains came from one sample sequenced in a study of Graves' ophthalmopathy and Graves' hyperthyroidism. The sequenced template was RNA, covering the TCR beta CDR3 region. After a first-round RT-PCR with HTBI primers, a second-round multiplex PCR was run. A single record per CDR3 protein comes from TCRdb applying MiXCR to the multiplex PCR reads. The sample has 1 million to 1.3 million distinct CDR3 sequences, 35% to 40% seen once. Specimen: peripheral blood or thyroid tissue (not recorded which). These receptors were collected from an adult man with Graves' hyperthyroidism.

The rearrangement links TRBV7-9 to TRBJ2-7, with TRBD1 matching 7 bases. The junction had 12 bases not matched to a gene; V was cut back by 3 bases and J by 4 bases. This CDR3 region has 16 residues. The germline V gene has CDR1 SEHNR and CDR2 FQNEAQ (reference sequence). The CDR3 region has the DNA TGTGCCAGCAGCTTGATGTCGCGGACAGGCCTTTACGAGCAGTACTTC. It codes for CASSLMSRTGLYEQYF.

This clonotype was seen at least ten times. The V call is TRBV5-8, the J call TRBJ2-5, with 8 positions matching TRBD1. The junction had 14 bases not matched to a gene; V was cut back by 6 bases and J by 4 bases. Per the germline V gene, CDR1 is SGHTS and CDR2 is YDEGEE. The CDR3 spans 16 residues. The CDR3: CASTRTGRSRGETQYF. CDR3 coding DNA: TGTGCCAGCACCCGGACAGGGAGGAGTCGGGGAGAGACCCAGTACTTC.

This clonotype was seen many times. The rearrangement links TRBV9 to TRBJ1-2; 7 nucleotides line up with TRBD1. There are 14 residues in the CDR3. J was trimmed by 5 bases and V by 3 bases; bases with no gene match: 7. The germline V gene has CDR1 SGDLS and CDR2 YYNGEE. The chain's CDR3 is CASSASTGDYGYTF. CDR3 coding DNA: TGTGCCAGCAGCGCTAGTACAGGGGATTATGGCTACACCTTC. Filled out from reference TRBV9 and TRBJ1-2, the complete variable domain reads DSGVTQTPKHLITATGQRVTLRCSPRSGDLSVYWYQQSLDQGLQFLIQYYNGEERAKGNILERFSAQQFPDLHSELNLSSLELGDSALYFCASSASTGDYGYTFGSGTRLTVV.

The sample holds a few counts of this clonotype. J is TRBJ2-7 and V is TRBV4-1, with a tentative D call TRBD1 (6 bases). V dropped 4 bases and J dropped 5 bases, with 15 bases sitting between them. The CDR3 runs to 14 residues. Germline V lookup: CDR1 MGHRA, CDR2 YSYEKL. The CDR3 is CASSRGTSPDEQYF. DNA for the CDR3: TGCGCCAGCAGCCGGGGGACATCCCCCGACGAGCAGTACTTC.

The rearrangement links TRBV7-2 to TRBJ2-7; D might be TRBD1 (5 bases). The CDR3 is 16 residues long. V lost 5 bases and J 2 bases, leaving 19 bases between the germline ends. Germline V gives CDR1 SGHTA, CDR2 FQGNSA. CDR3 nucleotide sequence: TGTGCCAGCAGCCCAAATTACAGGAAATTAACCTACGAGCAGTACTTC. Its translation: CASSPNYRKLTYEQYF.

This clonotype was counted ten times or more. The CDR3 region has the DNA TGTGCCAGCAGTGATCAGGGGAATTCACCCCTCCACTTT. This codes for CASSDQGNSPLHF. The V gene is TRBV25-1, the J gene TRBJ1-6; TRBD1 is a possible D gene (6 bases). The germline CDR1 and CDR2 sequences are MGHDK and SYGVNS. V lost 3 bases to trimming and J lost 7 bases, with 7 bases between them. The CDR3 covers 13 residues.

This clonotype was picked up one time. A read error may explain this, as a much larger clone is one base away. V and J are TRBV29-1 and TRBJ2-5; no definite D call. The CDR3 covers 12 residues. V gave up 5 bases and J gave up 0 bases, with 7 bases separating them. Germline CDR1 reads SQVTM; CDR2 reads ANQGSEA. Written as DNA, the CDR3 is TGCAGCGTTTACGGGCACCAAGAGACCCAGTACTTC. As protein: CSVYGHQETQYF.

In this sample, this clonotype turned up many times. The J gene is TRBJ1-5, the V gene TRBV19; TRBD1 aligns across 8 bases. The trim removed 6 bases at V and 6 bases at J, leaving 7 bases unmatched. CDR1 and CDR2 (germline): LNHDA, SQIVND (reference sequence). This CDR3 region has 14 residues. DNA of the CDR3: TGTGCCAGTAGGAACGCAGGGGGCTTTCAGCCCCAGCATTTT. It translates to CASRNAGGFQPQHF.

The chain joins TRBV7-3 to TRBJ2-7; 10 bases map to TRBD2. The CDR3 consists of 15 residues. V shed 8 bases, J shed 5 bases, and the junction held 12 bases outside the gene matches. The germline V gene has CDR1 SGHTA and CDR2 FQGTGA. CDR3 sequence (DNA): TGTGCCAGCGGTGGTAGCGGGGGGCTCAGGAACGAGCAGTACTTC. Protein: CASGGSGGLRNEQYF.

This clonotype was counted at least ten times. The chain couples TRBV12-3 or TRBV12-4 to TRBJ2-5, with 13 bases fitting TRBD2. This CDR3 has 15 amino acids. The V segment lost 6 bases and the J segment 5 bases; nucleotides outside the gene matches: 6. The CDR3: CASRWGLAGLETQYF. CDR3 DNA: TGTGCCAGCAGATGGGGACTAGCGGGGCTGGAGACCCAGTACTTC.

This sequence joins TRBV10-3 and TRBJ1-1, with a tentative D call TRBD1 (6 bases). Per germline, CDR1 ENHRY and CDR2 SYGVKD. This CDR3 is 14 amino acids long. The germline V and J ends were trimmed by 6 bases and 4 bases, with 15 bases remaining between them. CDR3: CAIRGAQSPTEAFF. In DNA form, the CDR3 reads TGTGCCATCAGGGGGGCGCAGTCCCCCACTGAAGCTTTCTTT.

This chain joins TRBV19 and TRBJ2-7; 7 nucleotides line up with TRBD2. The V segment lost 1 base and the J segment 3 bases; nucleotides outside the gene matches: 3. The CDR3 length is 14 residues. Germline V gene data show CDR1 as LNHDA and CDR2 as SQIVND (reference sequence). The CDR3 region is CASSIGAGVYEQYF. The CDR3 bases are TGTGCCAGTAGTATAGGGGCGGGAGTCTACGAGCAGTACTTC.

Regarding this clonotype: An end of the junction differs from the germline gene, which may be a read error. The chain uses TRBV4-3 and TRBJ2-5; D is undetermined. The CDR3 is made up of 15 amino acids. The V gene's germline CDR1 is LGHNA and CDR2 YSLEER. This chain's CDR3 is CASSQVPDSVEAQYF. The CDR3, as DNA: TGCGCCAGCAGCCAAGTCCCGGATTCGGTAGAGGCCCAGTACTTC.

The chain uses TRBV6-5 and TRBJ2-7, with 9 positions matching TRBD2. Germline CDR1 reads MNHEY; CDR2 reads SVGAGI. CDR3 length equals 15 residues. V gave up 4 bases and J gave up 2 bases; unmatched junction bases: 6. CDR3 residues: CASSSGTSRAYEQYF. In nucleotides, the CDR3 is TGTGCCAGCAGTTCCGGGACTAGCCGCGCCTACGAGCAGTACTTC.

This clonotype was seen ten or more times. The chain has TRBV6-5 and TRBJ1-2; D uncertain. Per germline, CDR1 MNHEY and CDR2 SVGAGI. This CDR3 has 13 residues. Trimming pared 6 bases from V and 1 base from J, leaving 9 bases between. Written as DNA, the CDR3 is TGTGCCAGCAGGGCCACCGTTAACTATGGCTACACCTTC. As protein: CASRATVNYGYTF.

The chain joins TRBV5-5 to TRBJ1-1; D unresolved. V was pared by 6 bases and J by 11 bases, with 17 bases between. The germline gives CDR1 SGHKS, CDR2 YYEKEE (reference sequence). This CDR3 spans 12 amino acids. The CDR3 nucleotides read TGTGCCAGCACCCCTACAGCGGCCCAGGCTTTCTTT. Translating gives CASTPTAAQAFF.

This chain connects TRBV7-9 to TRBJ2-7; D not certain. V lost 10 bases, J lost 3 bases, and 7 bases lay in between. The CDR3 contains 10 residues. The germline V gene encodes CDR1 SEHNR and CDR2 FQNEAQ (reference sequence). The CDR3 coding sequence is TGTGCCAACCCCCTCTACGAGCAGTACTTC. Translating gives CANPLYEQYF.

The V and J genes are TRBV7-2 and TRBJ2-5, with 13 bases that match TRBD2. This CDR3 has 16 amino acids. Trimming removed 5 bases from V and 7 bases from J; junction bases left unmatched: 10. CDR1 SGHTA and CDR2 FQGNSA come from the germline V gene. The CDR3 coding sequence is TGTGCCAGCAGCCCTCTACTAGCGGGGGGGCCTGGGACCCAGTACTTC. Amino acid sequence: CASSPLLAGGPGTQYF. Full variable domain (outside the CDR3, taken from reference TRBV7-2 and TRBJ2-5): GAGVSQSPSNKVTEKGKDVELRCDPISGHTALYWYRQSLGQGLEFLIYFQGNSAPDKSGLPSDRFSAERTGGSVSTLTIQRTQQEDSAVYLCASSPLLAGGPGTQYFGPGTRLLVL.

The rearrangement links TRBV10-3 to TRBJ1-1; D perhaps matches TRBD1 (6 bases). The CDR3 totals 12 residues. Germline V gene lookup returns CDR1 ENHRY and CDR2 SYGVKD. V shed 6 bases and J shed 7 bases, with 12 bases lying between them. CDR3 nucleotides: TGTGCCATCAGCCACGAGGACAGTGAAGCTTTCTTT. It codes for CAISHEDSEAFF.

The V call is TRBV20-1, the J call TRBJ2-7; TRBD2 agrees at 10 bases. The trim removed 6 bases at V and 1 base at J, leaving 6 bases unmatched. Germline loops: CDR1 DFQATT, CDR2 SNEGSKA (reference sequence). The CDR3 sequence is 14 residues long. CDR3 in DNA: TGCAGTGCGCCAAAGCGGGAGGGATCCTACGAGCAGTACTTC. This gives the protein CSAPKREGSYEQYF.

This clonotype has a handful of counts. The rearrangement joins TRBV7-2 to TRBJ2-5; 7 bases are a match to TRBD2. The CDR3 runs to 14 residues. The V and J ends lost 5 bases and 6 bases, in that order; junction bases with no gene match: 9. Germline V gives CDR1 SGHTA, CDR2 FQGNSA. This CDR3 is CASSPEGGWKTQYF. DNA of the CDR3: TGTGCCAGCAGCCCCGAGGGAGGGTGGAAGACCCAGTACTTC.

This clonotype was seen at least ten times. The chain carries TRBV7-2 and TRBJ1-4, with TRBD1 matching over 8 bases. Unmatched junction bases numbered 5, after V lost 3 bases and J lost 8 bases. Germline V gene lookup returns CDR1 SGHTA and CDR2 FQGNSA. CDR3 size: 14 residues. As DNA, the CDR3 is TGTGCCAGCAGCTTTGACAGGGGAAAAGAAAAACTGTTTTTT. This gives the protein CASSFDRGKEKLFF. The full variable domain, rest sourced from reference TRBV7-2 and TRBJ1-4, is GAGVSQSPSNKVTEKGKDVELRCDPISGHTALYWYRQSLGQGLEFLIYFQGNSAPDKSGLPSDRFSAERTGGSVSTLTIQRTQQEDSAVYLCASSFDRGKEKLFFGSGTQLSVL.